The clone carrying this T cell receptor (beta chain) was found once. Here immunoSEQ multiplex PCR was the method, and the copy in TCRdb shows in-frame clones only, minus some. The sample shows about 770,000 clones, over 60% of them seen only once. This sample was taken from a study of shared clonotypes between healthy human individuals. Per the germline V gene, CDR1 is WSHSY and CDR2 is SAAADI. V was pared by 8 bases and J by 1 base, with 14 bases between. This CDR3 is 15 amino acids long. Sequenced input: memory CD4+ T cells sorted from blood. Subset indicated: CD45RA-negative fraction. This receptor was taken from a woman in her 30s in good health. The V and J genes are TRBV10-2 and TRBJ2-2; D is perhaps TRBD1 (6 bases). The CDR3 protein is CASGGQLLNTGELFF. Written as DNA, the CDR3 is TGCGCCAGCGGCGGACAGTTACTGAACACCGGGGAGCTGTTTTTT.